This T cell receptor (beta chain) is drawn from a study of OX40 agonist ivuxolimab in advanced cancers. Sequencing used immunoSEQ multiplex PCR; TCRdb keeps in-frame clones, though not all of them. The sample shows around 80,000 clones, approximately 83% of them seen only once. With autoimmune disease history or systemic immunosuppression, patients were excluded. The source is an adult with an advanced solid tumor such as melanoma, head and neck, liver or kidney cancer. The starting material was CD4+ or CD8+ T cells sorted from blood, obtained in a trial of the OX40 agonist ivuxolimab.

CDR3 coding DNA: TGTGCCAGCAGCTTAAGGGGGACTAGCGGGGTCCACGAGCAGTACTTC. Amino acid sequence: CASSLRGTSGVHEQYF. V usage is TRBV7-2 and J usage is TRBJ2-7; 13 nucleotides agree with TRBD2. This CDR3 contains 16 residues. Germline V gene data show CDR1 as SGHTA and CDR2 as FQGNSA. V dropped 2 bases and J dropped 5; count of bases not matched to a gene: 6.